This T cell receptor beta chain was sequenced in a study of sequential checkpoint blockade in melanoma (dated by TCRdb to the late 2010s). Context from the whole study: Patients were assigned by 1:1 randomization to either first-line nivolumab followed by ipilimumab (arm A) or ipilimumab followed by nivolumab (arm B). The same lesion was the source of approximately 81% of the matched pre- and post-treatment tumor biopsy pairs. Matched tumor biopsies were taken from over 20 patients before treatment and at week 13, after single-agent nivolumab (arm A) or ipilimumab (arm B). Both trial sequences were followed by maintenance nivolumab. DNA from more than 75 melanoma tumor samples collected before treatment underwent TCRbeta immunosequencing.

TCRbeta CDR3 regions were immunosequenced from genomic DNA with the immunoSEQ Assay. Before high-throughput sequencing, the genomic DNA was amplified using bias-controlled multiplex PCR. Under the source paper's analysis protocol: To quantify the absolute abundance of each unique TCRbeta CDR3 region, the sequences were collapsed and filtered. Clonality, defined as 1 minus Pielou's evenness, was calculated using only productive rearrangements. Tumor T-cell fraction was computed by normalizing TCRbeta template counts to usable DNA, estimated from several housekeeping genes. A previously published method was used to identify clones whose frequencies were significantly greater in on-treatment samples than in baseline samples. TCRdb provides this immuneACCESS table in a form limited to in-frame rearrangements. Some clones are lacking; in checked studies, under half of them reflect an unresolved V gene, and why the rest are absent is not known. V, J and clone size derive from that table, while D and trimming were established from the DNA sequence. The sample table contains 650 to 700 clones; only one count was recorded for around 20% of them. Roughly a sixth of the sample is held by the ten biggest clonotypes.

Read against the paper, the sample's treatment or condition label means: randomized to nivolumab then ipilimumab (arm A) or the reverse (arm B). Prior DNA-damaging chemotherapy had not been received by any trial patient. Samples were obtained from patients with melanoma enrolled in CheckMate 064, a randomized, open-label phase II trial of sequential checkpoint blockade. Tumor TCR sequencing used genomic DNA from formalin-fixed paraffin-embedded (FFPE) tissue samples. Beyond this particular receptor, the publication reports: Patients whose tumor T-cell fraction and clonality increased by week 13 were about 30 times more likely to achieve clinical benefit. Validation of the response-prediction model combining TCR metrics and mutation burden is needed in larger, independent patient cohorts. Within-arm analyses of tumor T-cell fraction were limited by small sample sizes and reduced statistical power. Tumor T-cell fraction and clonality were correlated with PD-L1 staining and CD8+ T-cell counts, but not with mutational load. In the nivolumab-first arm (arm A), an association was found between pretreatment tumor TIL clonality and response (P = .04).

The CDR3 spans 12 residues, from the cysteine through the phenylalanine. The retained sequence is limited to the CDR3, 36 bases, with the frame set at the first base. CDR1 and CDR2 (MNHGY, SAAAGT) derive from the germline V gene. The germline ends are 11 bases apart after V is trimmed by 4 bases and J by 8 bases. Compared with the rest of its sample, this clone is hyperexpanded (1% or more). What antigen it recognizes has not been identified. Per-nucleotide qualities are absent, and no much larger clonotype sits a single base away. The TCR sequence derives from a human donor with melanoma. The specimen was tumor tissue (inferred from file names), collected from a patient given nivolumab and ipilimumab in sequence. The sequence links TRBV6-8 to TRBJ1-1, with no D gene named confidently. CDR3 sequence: CASSFPGLEAFF. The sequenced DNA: TGTGCCAGCAGTTTTCCTGGTTTAGAAGCTTTCTTT.